The 28 T cell receptor beta chains reported below all come from one sample, sequenced in a study of cytomegalovirus exposure and HLA in healthy donors. A multiplex PCR was run with 60 Vbeta primers and 13 Jbeta primers. The data were produced by immunoSEQ multiplex PCR, yet TCRdb's version contains in-frame clones alone and is incomplete. The sample records around 180,000 clones, around 81% being singletons. Material for sequencing was PBMCs. These receptors were obtained from a man aged 35 to 55 in good health and CMV-seronegative.

This rearrangement joins TRBV15 to TRBJ1-6; 7 bases are a match to TRBD1. There are 17 residues in the CDR3. With V trimmed by 1 base and J by 7 bases, 10 bases remained unmatched. Per the germline V gene, CDR1 is LNHNV and CDR2 is YYDKDF (reference sequence). In DNA form, the CDR3 reads TGTGCCACCAGCAGAGGGTCCGACAGGGACGAGAATTCACCCCTCCACTTT. As protein: CATSRGSDRDENSPLHF.

This sequence joins TRBV7-9 and TRBJ2-7; D is uncertain. Germline-derived CDR1 and CDR2 are SEHNR and FQNEAQ (reference sequence). This CDR3 region has 13 residues. V dropped 2 bases and J dropped 2 bases, with 7 bases sitting between them. Written as DNA, the CDR3 is TGTGCCAGCAGCTTAAGCCCGGCCTACGAGCAGTACTTC. Translated: CASSLSPAYEQYF.

The rearrangement uses TRBV18 and TRBJ2-7; 7 bases line up with TRBD1. Germline V gives CDR1 KGHSH, CDR2 LQKENI. Losses at the gene ends were 6 bases for V and 4 bases for J; bases not matched to a gene: 12. The CDR3 sequence is 15 residues long. CDR3 bases: TGTGCCAGCTCCCCCCTACGAGGGGGCGAGTACGAGCAGTACTTC. This translates into CASSPLRGGEYEQYF. Drawing the rest from reference TRBV18 and TRBJ2-7, the complete variable domain is NAGVMQNPRHLVRRRGQEARLRCSPMKGHSHVYWYRQLPEEGLKFMVYLQKENIIDESGMPKERFSAEFPKEGPSILRIQQVVRGDSAAYFCASSPLRGGEYEQYFGPGTRLTVT.

The rearrangement uses TRBV6-1 and TRBJ1-2, with D maybe TRBD1 (5 bases). This CDR3 contains 10 residues. Trimming shortened V by 11 bases and J by 10 bases, and 14 bases separated the two germline ends. Per germline, CDR1 MNHNS and CDR2 SASEGT. CDR3 residues: CAAGVRDYTF. The CDR3 DNA reads TGTGCCGCGGGGGTTCGTGACTACACCTTC.

This clone showed up just a few times. The rearrangement joins TRBV5-1 to TRBJ1-3; 7 bases are shared with TRBD1. The germline gives CDR1 SGHRS, CDR2 YFSETQ. The CDR3 totals 15 residues. The junction had 5 bases not matched to a gene; V was cut back by 1 base and J by 4 bases. The CDR3 DNA sequence: TGCGCCAGCAGCTTGTCGACAGGGCCCGGAAACACCATATATTTT. This encodes CASSLSTGPGNTIYF.

The chain links TRBV14 to TRBJ2-1; D perhaps matches TRBD1 (6 bases). This CDR3 contains 14 residues. CDR1 and CDR2 (germline): SGHDN, FVKESK. With 3 bases removed from V and 9 bases from J, the gap between germline ends came to 15 bases. The CDR3 region has the DNA TGTGCCAGCAGCCAGGGTCAGGGGTATGGTGAGCAGTTCTTC. Translating gives CASSQGQGYGEQFF.

The sample holds a few counts of this clone. The chain couples TRBV7-2 to TRBJ1-1, with D perhaps TRBD1 (5 bases). Germline V gives CDR1 SGHTA, CDR2 FQGNSA. This CDR3 comprises 13 residues. Deletions cut 6 bases from V and 5 bases from J, with 13 bases between. Here the CDR3 DNA reads TGTGCCAGCAGGCTCAGGGTTGTAACTGAAGCTTTCTTT. Translating gives CASRLRVVTEAFF. Full variable domain (remainder filled in from reference TRBV7-2 and TRBJ1-1): GAGVSQSPSNKVTEKGKDVELRCDPISGHTALYWYRQSLGQGLEFLIYFQGNSAPDKSGLPSDRFSAERTGGSVSTLTIQRTQQEDSAVYLCASRLRVVTEAFFGQGTRLTVV.

The chain couples TRBV29-1 to TRBJ2-1; perhaps TRBD1 as D (6 bases). The CDR3 is made up of 14 amino acids. Germline CDR1 SQVTM, CDR2 ANQGSEA. V lost 6 bases to trimming and J lost 10 bases, with 22 bases between them. CDR3 protein: CSVQNLQGIKEQFF. The DNA for the CDR3 is TGCAGCGTCCAAAATCTTCAGGGGATCAAGGAGCAGTTCTTC.

V usage is TRBV19 and J usage is TRBJ2-7, with TRBD1 identical over 8 bases. Germline V gives CDR1 LNHDA, CDR2 SQIVND (reference sequence). V lost 2 bases to trimming and J lost 0 bases; unmatched junction nucleotides: 3. This CDR3 contains 15 residues. This chain's CDR3 is CASSIPGQGSYEQYF. CDR3 nucleotides: TGTGCCAGTAGTATACCCGGACAGGGCTCCTACGAGCAGTACTTC.

The gene calls are TRBV15 and TRBJ2-1; TRBD2 matches 10 bases. J was trimmed by 0 bases and V by 2 bases; bases with no gene match: 1. This CDR3 has 16 amino acids. Germline CDR1 is LNHNV and CDR2 is YYDKDF (reference sequence). CDR3 sequence: CATSRPSGSSYNEQFF. In nucleotides, the CDR3 is TGTGCCACCAGCAGACCTAGCGGGAGCTCCTACAATGAGCAGTTCTTC. The entire variable domain, with the rest obtained from reference TRBV15 and TRBJ2-1, is as follows: DAMVIQNPRYQVTQFGKPVTLSCSQTLNHNVMYWYQQKSSQAPKLLFHYYDKDFNNEADTPDNFQSRRPNTSFCFLDIRSPGLGDTAMYLCATSRPSGSSYNEQFFGPGTRLTVL.

This chain connects TRBV6-6 to TRBJ2-7, with D possibly matching TRBD2 (6 bases). CDR3 length equals 16 residues. CDR1 MNHNY and CDR2 SVGAGI come from the germline V gene (reference sequence). V was cut by 0 bases and J by 4 bases, with 16 bases left in between. CDR3 sequence (DNA): TGTGCCAGCAGTTACTCGGGGGGACCCTTCTTGTACGAGCAGTACTTC. It is translated as CASSYSGGPFLYEQYF.

The chain has TRBV7-9 and TRBJ1-2, with TRBD1 matching over 10 bases. The V gene end was trimmed by 5 bases and the J gene end by 8 bases; junction bases not matched to a gene: 11. This CDR3 has 15 residues. Looked up from germline, CDR1 is SEHNR and CDR2 is FQNEAQ (reference sequence). The CDR3 region has the DNA TGTGCCAGCAGCAGCTTCCGGGACAGGGGTGGAGGCTACACCTTC. Translation: CASSSFRDRGGGYTF.

The count of this clone is one. The chain couples TRBV30 to TRBJ2-3; D perhaps matches TRBD2 (7 bases). Germline values: CDR1 GTSNPN, CDR2 SVGIG (reference sequence). The CDR3 totals 14 residues. V was shortened by 5 bases and J by 3 bases, with 15 bases between the two germline ends. The CDR3: CAWRGGGTTDTQYF. CDR3 DNA sequence: TGTGCCTGGCGAGGGGGGGGGACGACAGATACGCAGTATTTT.

This clone was detected only a few times. The gene calls are TRBV18 and TRBJ1-5, with a weak D call TRBD1 (6 bases). Trimming took off 5 bases at V and 5 bases at J, with 10 bases between the two ends. CDR3 size: 13 residues. From germline, CDR1 is KGHSH and CDR2 LQKENI. The CDR3 region is CASSTGSDQPQHF. CDR3 in DNA: TGTGCCAGCTCAACAGGGTCCGATCAGCCCCAGCATTTT.

The gene calls are TRBV30 and TRBJ1-3; TRBD1 is a possible D gene (6 bases). Trimming removed 3 bases from V and 0 bases from J, with 12 bases in between. Germline assignment: CDR1 GTSNPN and CDR2 SVGIG (reference sequence). The CDR3 extends over 15 amino acids. This chain's CDR3 is CAWRTGISSGNTIYF. CDR3 nucleotides: TGTGCCTGGAGAACAGGGATTTCCTCTGGAAACACCATATATTTT.

The J gene is TRBJ1-5, the V gene TRBV9; D may be TRBD1 (5 bases). Trimming stripped 4 bases from V and 10 bases from J, with 15 bases between. The CDR3 length is 13 residues. Germline CDR1 reads SGDLS; CDR2 reads YYNGEE. CDR3: CASSSIGGEPQHF. As DNA, the CDR3 is TGTGCCAGCAGCTCAATTGGAGGGGAACCCCAGCATTTT.

The rearrangement uses TRBV18 and TRBJ2-5; D possibly corresponds to TRBD2 (5 bases). CDR1 is KGHSH and CDR2 is LQKENI in the germline V gene. Between the trimmed V and J ends, which lost 3 bases and 4 bases, there was a span of 9 bases. The length of the CDR3 is 13 residues. As DNA, the CDR3 is TGTGCCAGCTCACCGAGGGATGGAGAGACCCAGTACTTC. Protein product: CASSPRDGETQYF.

This clone was detected only a few times. The V gene is TRBV7-3, the J gene TRBJ1-1; 9 bases are a match to TRBD1. The CDR3 length is 14 residues. In germline, CDR1 is SGHTA, CDR2 FQGTGA. With V trimmed by 5 bases and J by 3 bases, 4 bases remained unmatched. CDR3 DNA sequence: TGTGCCAGCAGCGAGACAGGGGGGGACACTGAAGCTTTCTTT. Residues: CASSETGGDTEAFF. The full variable domain, in which reference TRBV7-3 and TRBJ1-1 provide the parts outside the CDR3, is GAGVSQTPSNKVTEKGKYVELRCDPISGHTALYWYRQSLGQGPEFLIYFQGTGAADDSGLPNDRFFAVRPEGSVSTLKIQRTERGDSAVYLCASSETGGDTEAFFGQGTRLTVV.

This chain links TRBV10-3 with TRBJ2-5; D gene ambiguous. V lost 0 bases to trimming and J lost 2 bases, with 10 bases between them. The CDR3 is 15 residues long. CDR1 ENHRY and CDR2 SYGVKD come from the germline V gene. The CDR3 DNA follows: TGTGCCATCAGTGAGTCTGCGACTGTTCAAGAGACCCAGTACTTC. It is translated as CAISESATVQETQYF.

This clone occurred once. This chain uses TRBV4-3 with TRBJ2-7, with 9 nucleotides matching TRBD1. The CDR3 length is 15 residues. Germline CDR1 and CDR2: LGHNA and YSLEER. J gave up 7 bases and V 0 bases, and 7 bases lay outside the gene matches. The CDR3 sequence: CASSQERTGVGEQYF. The CDR3 region has the DNA TGCGCCAGCAGCCAAGAGAGGACAGGGGTGGGAGAGCAGTACTTC.

This sequence joins TRBV4-1 and TRBJ2-7, with 8 bases aligning to TRBD1. The CDR3 consists of 14 residues. With V trimmed by 1 base and J by 5 bases, 4 bases remained unmatched. In germline, CDR1 is MGHRA, CDR2 YSYEKL. This CDR3 reads CASSQGTGIDEQYF. As DNA, the CDR3 is TGCGCCAGCAGCCAAGGGACAGGGATCGACGAGCAGTACTTC.

The J gene is TRBJ2-7, the V gene TRBV10-3, with 9 bases matching TRBD1. V dropped 0 bases and J dropped 2; count of bases not matched to a gene: 5. The germline V gene has CDR1 ENHRY and CDR2 SYGVKD. This CDR3 has 16 amino acids. CDR3 sequence reads: CAISESDRGNPYEQYF. Written as DNA, the CDR3 is TGTGCCATCAGTGAGTCTGACAGGGGGAATCCCTACGAGCAGTACTTC.

This clone was counted only a few times. The CDR3 region is CASSMTGAVKTQYF. In DNA form, the CDR3 reads TGTGCCAGCAGCATGACAGGGGCGGTGAAGACCCAGTACTTC. The rearrangement uses TRBV7-2 and TRBJ2-5, with 8 positions matching TRBD1. With V trimmed by 5 bases and J by 6 bases, 8 bases remained unmatched. From germline, CDR1 is SGHTA and CDR2 FQGNSA. The length of the CDR3 is 14 residues.

This clone was counted a single time. The rearrangement joins TRBV10-3 to TRBJ1-1; D possibly corresponds to TRBD1 (6 bases). Germline CDR1 reads ENHRY; CDR2 reads SYGVKD. V was trimmed by 5 bases and J by 6 bases, leaving 16 bases between them. The CDR3 has 14 amino acids. CDR3 sequence (DNA): TGTGCCATCAGTCCCCGACAGGCACAGGCTGAAGCTTTCTTT. Translating gives CAISPRQAQAEAFF.

The rearrangement joins TRBV5-4 to TRBJ2-1, with 9 positions matching TRBD1. The V segment lost 2 bases and the J segment 6 bases; nucleotides outside the gene matches: 9. The germline gives CDR1 SGHNT, CDR2 YYREEE (reference sequence). CDR3 length: 16 amino acids. As DNA, the CDR3 is TGTGCCAGCAGCTTTCCGGGACAGGGAGCGCGCAATGAGCAGTTCTTC. Amino acid sequence: CASSFPGQGARNEQFF.

This clone was observed a few times. The chain has TRBV7-9 and TRBJ2-1; 7 nucleotides align to TRBD1. In germline, CDR1 is SEHNR, CDR2 FQNEAQ (reference sequence). This CDR3 spans 14 amino acids. The ends lost 5 bases at V and 7 bases at J; junction bases unmatched: 8. CDR3: CASSARGTGNEQFF. The CDR3 DNA sequence: TGTGCCAGCAGCGCCAGGGGGACGGGAAATGAGCAGTTCTTC.

This clone was counted a few times. The V and J genes are TRBV11-2 and TRBJ1-4; 7 bases match TRBD1. In germline, CDR1 is SGHAT, CDR2 FQNNGV. V lost 5 bases to trimming and J lost 2 bases; unmatched junction nucleotides: 8. This CDR3 is 16 amino acids long. Here the CDR3 DNA reads TGTGCCAGCAGCGCGGCACCGGGACAGACTAATGAAAAACTGTTTTTT. It codes for CASSAAPGQTNEKLFF.

Only one count was recorded for this clone. V usage is TRBV5-1 and J usage is TRBJ2-7; the D gene is possibly TRBD2 (6 bases). V lost 4 bases, J lost 1 base, and 21 bases lay in between. Per germline, CDR1 SGHRS and CDR2 YFSETQ. This CDR3 is built from 17 residues. The CDR3 region has the DNA TGCGCCAGCAGCCCCGCAGGGCGGCGCGGGACTTCCTACGAGCAGTACTTC. It yields the protein CASSPAGRRGTSYEQYF.